A single T cell receptor beta chain is shown here with its context. Its target is not known. The record originates from a study of breast tumors, draining lymph nodes, adjacent tissues. Germline assignment: CDR1 SEHNR and CDR2 FQNEAQ (reference sequence). V lost 4 bases and J 7 bases, leaving 12 bases between the germline ends. There are 13 residues in the CDR3. TCRdb re-derived calls from the multiplex PCR reads in MiXCR, one entry per CDR3 protein. Of around 300,000 distinct CDR3 sequences listed, under 35% were seen once; the top ten hold around 1.1%. The lymph nodes were axillary draining lymph nodes from breast cancer patients. The study's findings and limits: Tumor and nontumor repertoires were significantly more similar in luminal-like than in basal-like breast cancer.

This receptor was identified in a female donor with breast cancer. Some clones in this sample may be carry-over from other donors' samples. The specimen sequenced was axillary lymph node tissue. The V call is TRBV7-9, the J call TRBJ2-3; D is perhaps TRBD2 (5 bases). The CDR3 coding sequence is TGTGCCAGCAGCTGGGCCATCGGGAATACGCAGTATTTT. Amino acids: CASSWAIGNTQYF.